This T cell receptor beta chain derives from a study of blood T cell repertoires in COVID-19. The CDR3 runs 15 residues. V was pared by 5 bases and J by 7 bases, with 10 bases of the junction left unmatched. Germline CDR1 SGHVS, CDR2 FNYEAQ. In the authors' workflow: It was from reference gene primer amplification that nucleated cell counts were estimated. Sequencing used immunoSEQ multiplex PCR; TCRdb keeps in-frame clones, though not all of them. Clone size and the V and J calls come from that table; the DNA yielded D and trimming. The table includes approximately 90,000 clones, around 82% detected once. This clone was detected a few times.

This clonotype was sampled from a human donor in a cohort sampled during active COVID-19. The rearrangement uses TRBV7-6 and TRBJ2-7, with 11 nucleotides matching TRBD2. Sequences were obtained from peripheral blood. The CDR3 bases are TGTGCCAGCAGCCAAGAACTAGCGGGAGTGGGAGAGCAGTACTTC. Translation gives CASSQELAGVGEQYF.